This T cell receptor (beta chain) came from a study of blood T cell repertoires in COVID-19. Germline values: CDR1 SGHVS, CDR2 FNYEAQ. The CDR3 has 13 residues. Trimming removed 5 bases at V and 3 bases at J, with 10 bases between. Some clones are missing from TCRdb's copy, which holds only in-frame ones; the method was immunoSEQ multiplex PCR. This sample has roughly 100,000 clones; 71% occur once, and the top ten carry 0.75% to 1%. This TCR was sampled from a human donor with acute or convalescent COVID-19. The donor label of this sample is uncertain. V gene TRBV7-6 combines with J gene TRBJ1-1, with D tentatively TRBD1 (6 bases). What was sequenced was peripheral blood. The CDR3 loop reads CASSTQGYTEAFF. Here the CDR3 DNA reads TGTGCCAGCAGCACTCAGGGGTACACTGAAGCTTTCTTT.